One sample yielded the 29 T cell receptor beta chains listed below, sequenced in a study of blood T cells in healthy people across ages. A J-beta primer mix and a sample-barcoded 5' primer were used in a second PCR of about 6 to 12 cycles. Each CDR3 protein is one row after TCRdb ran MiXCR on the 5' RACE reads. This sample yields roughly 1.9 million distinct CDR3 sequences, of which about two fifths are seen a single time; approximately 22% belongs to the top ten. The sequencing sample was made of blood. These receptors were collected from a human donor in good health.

The DNA for the CDR3 is TGTGCCAGCAGCCAAGAATGGTCAGTCGGGACTGAAGCTTTCTTT. This codes for CASSQEWSVGTEAFF. The J gene is TRBJ1-1, the V gene TRBV4-2; D is unclear. CDR3 length equals 15 residues. V shed 0 bases and J shed 5 bases, with 13 bases lying between them. Germline CDR1 reads LGHNA; CDR2 reads YNFKEQ.

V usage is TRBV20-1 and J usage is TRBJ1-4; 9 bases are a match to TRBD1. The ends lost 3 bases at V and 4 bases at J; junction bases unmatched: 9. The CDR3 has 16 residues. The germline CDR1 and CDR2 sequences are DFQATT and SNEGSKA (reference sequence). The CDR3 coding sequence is TGCAGTGCTAGCGCACCGGGACAGGGCCGTAATGAAAAACTGTTTTTT. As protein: CSASAPGQGRNEKLFF.

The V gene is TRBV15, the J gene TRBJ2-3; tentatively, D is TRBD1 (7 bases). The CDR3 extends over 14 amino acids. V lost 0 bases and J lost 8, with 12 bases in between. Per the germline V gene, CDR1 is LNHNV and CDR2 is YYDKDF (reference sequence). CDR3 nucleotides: TGTGCCACCAGCAGAGATCCCAGGGGGGTTACGCAGTATTTT. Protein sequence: CATSRDPRGVTQYF. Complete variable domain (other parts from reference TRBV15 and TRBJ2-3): DAMVIQNPRYQVTQFGKPVTLSCSQTLNHNVMYWYQQKSSQAPKLLFHYYDKDFNNEADTPDNFQSRRPNTSFCFLDIRSPGLGDTAMYLCATSRDPRGVTQYFGPGTRLTVL.

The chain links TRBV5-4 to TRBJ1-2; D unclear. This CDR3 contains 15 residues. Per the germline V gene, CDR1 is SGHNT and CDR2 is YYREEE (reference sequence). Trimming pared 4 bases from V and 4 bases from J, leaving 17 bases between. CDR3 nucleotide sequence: TGTGCCAGCAGCGTGGACCCTTTAACCCCCTATGGCTACACCTTC. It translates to CASSVDPLTPYGYTF.

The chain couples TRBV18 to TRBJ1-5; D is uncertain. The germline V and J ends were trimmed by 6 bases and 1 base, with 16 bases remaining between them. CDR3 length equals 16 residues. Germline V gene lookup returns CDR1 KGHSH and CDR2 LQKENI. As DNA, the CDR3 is TGTGCCAGCTCCTCGGGTGTCTTGGAAAGCAATCAGCCCCAGCATTTT. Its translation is CASSSGVLESNQPQHF.

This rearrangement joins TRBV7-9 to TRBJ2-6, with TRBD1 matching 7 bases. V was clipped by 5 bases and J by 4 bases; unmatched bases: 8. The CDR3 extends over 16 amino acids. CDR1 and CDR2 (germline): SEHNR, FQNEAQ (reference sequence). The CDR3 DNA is TGTGCCAGCAGCAAAGACAGGGTCCCCGGGGCCAACGTCCTGACTTTC. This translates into CASSKDRVPGANVLTF.

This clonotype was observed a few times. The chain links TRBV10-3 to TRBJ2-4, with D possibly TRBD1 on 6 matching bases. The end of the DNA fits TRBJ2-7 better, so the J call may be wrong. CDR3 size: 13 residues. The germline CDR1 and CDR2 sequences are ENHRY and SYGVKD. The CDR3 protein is CATRDTSAYEQYF. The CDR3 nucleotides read TGTGCCACCAGGGACACCTCAGCCTACGAGCAGTACTTC.

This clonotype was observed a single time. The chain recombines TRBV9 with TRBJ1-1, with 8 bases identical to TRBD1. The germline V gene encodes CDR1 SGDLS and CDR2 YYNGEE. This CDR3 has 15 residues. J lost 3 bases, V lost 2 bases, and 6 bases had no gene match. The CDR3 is CASSVTVDRDTEAFF. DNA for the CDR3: TGTGCCAGCAGCGTCACCGTGGACAGGGACACTGAAGCTTTCTTT.

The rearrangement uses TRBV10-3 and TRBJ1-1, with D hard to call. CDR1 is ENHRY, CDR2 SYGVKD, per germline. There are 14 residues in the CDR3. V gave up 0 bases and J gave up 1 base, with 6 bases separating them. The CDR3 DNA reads TGTGCCATCAGTGAGTCGCCATCGAACACTGAAGCTTTCTTT. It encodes CAISESPSNTEAFF.

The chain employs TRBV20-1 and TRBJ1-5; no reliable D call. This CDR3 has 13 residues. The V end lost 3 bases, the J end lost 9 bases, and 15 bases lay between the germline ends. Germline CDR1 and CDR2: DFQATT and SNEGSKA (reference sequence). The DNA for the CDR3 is TGCAGTGCTAGTGGTGATGGGGATCGGCCCCAGCATTTT. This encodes CSASGDGDRPQHF.

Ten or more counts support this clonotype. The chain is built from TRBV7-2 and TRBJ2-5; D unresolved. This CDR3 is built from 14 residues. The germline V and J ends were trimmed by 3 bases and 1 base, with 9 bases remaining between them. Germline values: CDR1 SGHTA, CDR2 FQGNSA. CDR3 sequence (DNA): TGTGCCAGCAGCTTGACCGGTTTCCAAGAGACCCAGTACTTC. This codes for CASSLTGFQETQYF.

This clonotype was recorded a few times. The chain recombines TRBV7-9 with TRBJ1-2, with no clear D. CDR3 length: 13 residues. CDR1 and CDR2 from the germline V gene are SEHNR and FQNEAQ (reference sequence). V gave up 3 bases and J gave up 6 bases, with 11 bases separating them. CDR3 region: CASSFTTGNGYTF. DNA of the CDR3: TGTGCCAGCAGCTTTACCACCGGAAATGGCTACACCTTC.

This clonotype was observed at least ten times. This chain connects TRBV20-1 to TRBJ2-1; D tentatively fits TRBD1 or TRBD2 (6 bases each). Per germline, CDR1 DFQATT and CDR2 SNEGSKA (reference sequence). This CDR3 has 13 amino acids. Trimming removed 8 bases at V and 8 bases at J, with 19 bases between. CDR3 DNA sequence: TGCAGTATGCAGGGGAGGTTAGGGGATGAGCAGTTCTTC. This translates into CSMQGRLGDEQFF.

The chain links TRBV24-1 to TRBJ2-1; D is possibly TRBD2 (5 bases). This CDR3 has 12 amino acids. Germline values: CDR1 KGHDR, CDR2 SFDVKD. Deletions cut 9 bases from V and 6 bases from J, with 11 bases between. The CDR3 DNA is TGTGCCACCGGAGGTAAGAGCAATGAGCAGTTCTTC. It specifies CATGGKSNEQFF.

The CDR3 DNA reads TGTGCCAGCAGACGAGGGGGGAGCTCCTACAATGAGCAGTTCTTC. It translates to CASRRGGSSYNEQFF. The rearrangement uses TRBV6-2 or TRBV6-3 and TRBJ2-1; D might be TRBD1 or TRBD2, each matching 6 bases. CDR3 length: 15 residues. The germline V gene has CDR1 MNHEY and CDR2 SVGEGT. Trimming pared 6 bases from V and 0 bases from J, leaving 12 bases between.

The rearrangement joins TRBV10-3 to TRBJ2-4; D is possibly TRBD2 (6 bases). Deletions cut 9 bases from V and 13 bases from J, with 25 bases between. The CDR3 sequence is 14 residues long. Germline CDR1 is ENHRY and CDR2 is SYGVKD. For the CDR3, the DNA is TGTGCCATTTCTACTGGCGGGGTCTCCAATGAGCAGTACTTC. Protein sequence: CAISTGGVSNEQYF.

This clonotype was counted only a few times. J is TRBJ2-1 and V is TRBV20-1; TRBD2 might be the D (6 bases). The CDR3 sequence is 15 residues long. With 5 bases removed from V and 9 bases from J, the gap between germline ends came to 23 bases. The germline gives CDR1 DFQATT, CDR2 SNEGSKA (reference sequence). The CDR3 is CSALHPTSFEVEQFF. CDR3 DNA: TGCAGTGCTTTGCACCCGACTAGTTTTGAGGTTGAGCAGTTCTTC.

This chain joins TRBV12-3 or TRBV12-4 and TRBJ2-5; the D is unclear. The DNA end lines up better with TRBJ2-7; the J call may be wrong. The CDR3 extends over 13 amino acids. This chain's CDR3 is CASSFYSAHEQYF. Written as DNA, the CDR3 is TGTGCCAGCAGTTTTTATTCCGCTCACGAGCAGTACTTC.

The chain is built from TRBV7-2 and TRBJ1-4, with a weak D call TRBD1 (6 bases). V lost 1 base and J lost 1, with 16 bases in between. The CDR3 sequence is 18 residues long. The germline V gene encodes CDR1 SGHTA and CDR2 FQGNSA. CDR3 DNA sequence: TGTGCCAGCAGCTTAGATTGGGGGGGGACACTAACTAATGAAAAACTGTTTTTT. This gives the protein CASSLDWGGTLTNEKLFF.

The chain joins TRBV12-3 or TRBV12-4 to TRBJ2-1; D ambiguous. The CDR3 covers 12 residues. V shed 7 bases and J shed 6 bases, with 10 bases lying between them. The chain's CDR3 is CASTQALNEQFF. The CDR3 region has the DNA TGTGCCAGCACCCAGGCCCTCAATGAGCAGTTCTTC.

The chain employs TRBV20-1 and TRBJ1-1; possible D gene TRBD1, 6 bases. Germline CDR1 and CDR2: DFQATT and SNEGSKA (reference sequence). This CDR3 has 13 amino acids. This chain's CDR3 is CSAGGGLNTEAFF. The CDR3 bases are TGCAGCGCTGGAGGGGGACTGAACACTGAAGCTTTCTTT.

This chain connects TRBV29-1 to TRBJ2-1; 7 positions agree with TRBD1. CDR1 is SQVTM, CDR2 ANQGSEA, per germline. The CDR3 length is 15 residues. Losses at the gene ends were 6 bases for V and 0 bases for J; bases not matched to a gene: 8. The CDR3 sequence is CSVSGTENSYNEQFF. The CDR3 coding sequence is TGCAGCGTCTCAGGGACAGAGAACTCCTACAATGAGCAGTTCTTC.

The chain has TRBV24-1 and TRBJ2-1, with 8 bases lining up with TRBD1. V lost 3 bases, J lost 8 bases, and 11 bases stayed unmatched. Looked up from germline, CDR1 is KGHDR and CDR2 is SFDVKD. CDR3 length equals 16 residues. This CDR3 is CATSDPGQGEWDEQFF. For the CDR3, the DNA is TGTGCCACCAGTGATCCTGGACAGGGCGAGTGGGATGAGCAGTTCTTC.

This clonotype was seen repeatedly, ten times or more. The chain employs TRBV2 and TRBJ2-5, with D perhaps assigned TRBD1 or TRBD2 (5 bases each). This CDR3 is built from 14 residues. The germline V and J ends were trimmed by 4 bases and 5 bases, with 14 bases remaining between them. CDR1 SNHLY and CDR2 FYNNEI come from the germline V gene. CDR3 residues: CASSVMGRGETQYF. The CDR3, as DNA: TGTGCCAGCAGTGTAATGGGACGCGGGGAGACCCAGTACTTC.

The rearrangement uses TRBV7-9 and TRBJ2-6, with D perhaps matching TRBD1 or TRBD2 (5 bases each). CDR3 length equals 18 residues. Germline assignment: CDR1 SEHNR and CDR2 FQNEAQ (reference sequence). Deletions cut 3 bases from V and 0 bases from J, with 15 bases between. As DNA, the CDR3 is TGTGCCAGCAGCTTTCCCCATGGGACCGACTCTGGGGCCAACGTCCTGACTTTC. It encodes CASSFPHGTDSGANVLTF.

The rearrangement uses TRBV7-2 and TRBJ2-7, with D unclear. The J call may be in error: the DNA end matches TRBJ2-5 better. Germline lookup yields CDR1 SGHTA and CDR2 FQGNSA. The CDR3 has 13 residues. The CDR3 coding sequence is TGTGCCAGCAGCTTAGGTTGGTGGGAGACCCAGTACTTC. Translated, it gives CASSLGWWETQYF.

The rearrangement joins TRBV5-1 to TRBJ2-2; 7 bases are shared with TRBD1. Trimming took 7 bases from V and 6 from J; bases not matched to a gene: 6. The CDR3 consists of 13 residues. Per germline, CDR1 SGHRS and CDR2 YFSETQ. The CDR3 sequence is CASGFDRAGELFF. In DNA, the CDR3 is TGCGCCAGCGGATTCGACAGGGCCGGGGAGCTGTTTTTT.

The CDR3 loop reads CASAVGTGSLYGYTF. The CDR3 nucleotides read TGTGCCAGCGCGGTCGGGACGGGGAGTCTCTATGGCTACACCTTC. The genes are TRBV27 and TRBJ1-2; TRBD1 is a possible D gene (5 bases). The CDR3 is 15 amino acids. Germline V gene lookup returns CDR1 MNHEY and CDR2 SMNVEV (reference sequence). V gave up 8 bases and J gave up 4 bases, with 20 bases separating them.

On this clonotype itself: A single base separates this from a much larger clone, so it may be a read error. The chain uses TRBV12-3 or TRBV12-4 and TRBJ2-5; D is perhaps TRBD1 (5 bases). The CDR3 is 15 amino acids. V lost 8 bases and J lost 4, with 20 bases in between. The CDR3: CASGYKSGSGETQYF. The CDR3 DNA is TGTGCCAGCGGATATAAATCAGGGTCGGGAGAGACCCAGTACTTC.